These T cell receptor beta chains were read from a single sample in a study of cytomegalovirus exposure and HLA in healthy donors. Method: immunoSEQ multiplex PCR; TCRdb's copy keeps in-frame clones and lacks some. Of roughly 180,000 clones in the sample, less than 90% were seen once. Specimen: PBMCs. The receptor source for this set is a man aged 25 to 40 in good health and CMV-seronegative. The CDR3 runs from the conserved cysteine through the conserved F or W. Rows give clone size only sometimes, using once, few, many, or a class for an expanded clone.

>TRBV2|TRBJ2-1|NA
CASSERLAGAYNEQFF
>TRBV5-1|TRBJ1-1|NA
CASSLGGGDGTEAFF
>TRBV5-1|TRBJ2-7|NA
CASSPAGTGAYEQYF
>TRBV18|TRBJ2-3|NA
CASSPRQTGGDTQYF
>TRBV5-4|TRBJ2-2|NA
CASSLRQGDWTGELFF
>TRBV6-5|TRBJ1-2|NA
CASSSPGGQRTF
>TRBV5-1|TRBJ2-3|NA
CASSFSGSRAVSTDTQYF
>TRBV7-2|TRBJ1-3|NA
CASSLSLSGNTIYF
>TRBV30|TRBJ2-5|few
CAWRLAYQETQYF
>TRBV6-1|TRBJ1-2|once
CASSPTPGRGYTF
>TRBV7-9|TRBJ1-3|NA
CSSSWGQFGSGNTIYF